A single sample gave rise to the 19 T cell receptor beta chains below, sequenced in a study of CD8+ T cells in alopecia areata. Regarding treatment: oral pan-JAK inhibitor, 5-10 mg twice daily. Extracted from the samples, RNA was reverse transcribed into cDNA to serve as the sequencing template. Sequenced by immunoSEQ multiplex PCR; TCRdb stores in-frame clones only, minus some. The sample consists of around 180,000 clones, less than 70% of them appearing once. The sequences come from CD4+ T cells sorted from blood, collected around week 49, from a patient treated with tofacitinib. These receptors all stem from a human donor with alopecia areata.

The chain employs TRBV29-1 and TRBJ1-1, with D maybe TRBD1 (5 bases). Germline V lookup: CDR1 SQVTM, CDR2 ANQGSEA. Trimming cost V 7 bases and J 4 bases, with 22 bases left between them. This CDR3 comprises 15 residues. This CDR3 reads CSARDLGGSFTEAFF. In DNA form, the CDR3 reads TGCAGCGCCAGAGACCTTGGGGGGTCGTTCACTGAAGCTTTCTTT.

The rearrangement links TRBV30 to TRBJ1-2, with a possible D match to TRBD1 (5 bases). The CDR3 runs 14 residues. Between the trimmed V and J ends, which lost 0 bases and 4 bases, there was a span of 12 bases. Germline CDR1 is GTSNPN and CDR2 is SVGIG (reference sequence). The CDR3 is CAWSVRQGFYGYTF. The CDR3 DNA sequence: TGTGCCTGGAGTGTACGTCAGGGCTTCTATGGCTACACCTTC. Filled out from reference TRBV30 and TRBJ1-2, the complete variable domain reads SQTIHQWPATLVQPVGSPLSLECTVEGTSNPNLYWYRQAAGRGLQLLFYSVGIGQISSEVPQNLSASRPQDRQFILSSKKLLLSDSGFYLCAWSVRQGFYGYTFGSGTRLTVV.

The chain employs TRBV27 and TRBJ1-6; D is unclear. The CDR3 covers 14 residues. CDR1 and CDR2 from the germline V gene are MNHEY and SMNVEV (reference sequence). The V end was cut by 7 bases, the J end by 7 bases, with 14 bases between. The CDR3 region is CASTVNGGNSPLHF. DNA of the CDR3: TGTGCCAGCACTGTTAACGGAGGGAATTCACCCCTCCACTTT.

For this clone: Other nucleotide sequences from this sample produce the same CDR3. The chain carries TRBV29-1 and TRBJ2-7; weak D call: TRBD2 (5 bases). CDR1 is SQVTM, CDR2 ANQGSEA, per germline. The CDR3 spans 12 residues. The V end was cut by 6 bases, the J end by 0 bases, with 9 bases between. CDR3 amino acids: CSVGMSSYEQYF. The CDR3 DNA reads TGCAGCGTCGGGATGAGCTCCTACGAGCAGTACTTC.

The chain carries TRBV30 and TRBJ1-6; no definite D call. The CDR3 loop spans 13 amino acids. The V and J ends lost 7 bases and 5 bases respectively, with 12 bases between them. Germline CDR1 reads GTSNPN; CDR2 reads SVGIG (reference sequence). The CDR3 DNA is TGTGCCTTGGCGTTTGGGGATAATTCACCCCTCCACTTT. Its translation: CALAFGDNSPLHF.

CDR3 region: CAWGTGLNTEAFF. CDR3 coding DNA: TGTGCCTGGGGGACAGGACTGAACACTGAAGCTTTCTTT. The chain recombines TRBV30 with TRBJ1-1; 8 nucleotides agree with TRBD1. The CDR3 covers 13 residues. Germline CDR1 GTSNPN, CDR2 SVGIG (reference sequence). Losses at the gene ends were 5 bases for V and 0 bases for J; bases not matched to a gene: 2. The full variable domain, its missing parts supplied by reference TRBV30 and TRBJ1-1, is SQTIHQWPATLVQPVGSPLSLECTVEGTSNPNLYWYRQAAGRGLQLLFYSVGIGQISSEVPQNLSASRPQDRQFILSSKKLLLSDSGFYLCAWGTGLNTEAFFGQGTRLTVV.

CDR3 nucleotides: TGTGCCAGCAGTCCGAACCGGAAGGATTCACCCCTCCACTTT. Protein: CASSPNRKDSPLHF. The V call is TRBV6-5, the J call TRBJ1-6; D gene unclear. With 5 bases removed from V and 8 bases from J, the gap between germline ends came to 13 bases. In germline, CDR1 is MNHEY, CDR2 SVGAGI. This CDR3 has 14 amino acids.

This chain links TRBV29-1 with TRBJ2-1; the D gene is possibly TRBD2 (5 bases). Trimming cost V 6 bases and J 5 bases, with 11 bases left between them. CDR1 and CDR2 from the germline V gene are SQVTM and ANQGSEA. The CDR3 sequence is 12 residues long. For the CDR3, the DNA is TGCAGCGTGACTTCGGGGAACAATGAGCAGTTCTTC. The encoded protein is CSVTSGNNEQFF.

This clone turned up a few times. The chain employs TRBV7-6 and TRBJ1-2, with D uncertain. The CDR3 has 13 amino acids. V lost 4 bases, J lost 7 bases, and 13 bases lay in between. Germline V gene sequence: CDR1 SGHVS, CDR2 FNYEAQ. The DNA of the CDR3 is TGTGCCAGCAGCTACAACGATCGGGCTGGCTACACCTTC. It encodes CASSYNDRAGYTF.

The gene calls are TRBV7-9 and TRBJ2-5, with 7 bases that match TRBD2. The ends lost 0 bases at V and 7 bases at J; junction bases unmatched: 11. Germline values: CDR1 SEHNR, CDR2 FQNEAQ (reference sequence). The CDR3 loop spans 16 amino acids. Here the CDR3 reads CASSLAAGTPRSTQYF. The CDR3 DNA sequence: TGTGCCAGCAGCTTAGCAGCGGGGACGCCGCGTTCGACCCAGTACTTC.

Turning to this clone: The same CDR3 can be traced to other DNA sequences in this sample. The CDR3 DNA reads as TGCAGCGTGGCCCTCACAGATACGCAGTATTTT. It translates to CSVALTDTQYF. J is TRBJ2-3 and V is TRBV29-1; D is uncertain. There are 11 residues in the CDR3. V lost 6 bases and J lost 2, with 6 bases in between. Germline V gene data show CDR1 as SQVTM and CDR2 as ANQGSEA.

The rearrangement links TRBV29-1 to TRBJ1-2; D not resolved. Deletions cut 3 bases from V and 8 bases from J, with 7 bases between. The CDR3 has 10 amino acids. Germline loops: CDR1 SQVTM, CDR2 ANQGSEA. CDR3 amino acids: CSVEPSGYTF. Written as DNA, the CDR3 is TGCAGCGTTGAGCCTTCCGGCTACACCTTC.

This clone was detected a few times. The chain couples TRBV5-1 to TRBJ2-2, with TRBD2 identical over 10 bases. Germline V lookup: CDR1 SGHRS, CDR2 YFSETQ. This CDR3 has 16 residues. The junction had 8 bases not matched to a gene; V was cut back by 4 bases and J by 5 bases. CDR3 amino acids: CASSPSGGIRTGELFF. The CDR3 DNA follows: TGCGCCAGCAGCCCTAGCGGGGGCATAAGGACCGGGGAGCTGTTTTTT.

For the CDR3, the DNA is TGTGCCAGCAGCTTGTGGGGTGGCCGCACAGATACGCAGTATTTT. Translated: CASSLWGGRTDTQYF. This chain connects TRBV5-6 to TRBJ2-3, with unresolved D. CDR1 SGHDT and CDR2 YYEEEE come from the germline V gene. This CDR3 region has 15 residues. Trimming removed 1 base from V and 1 base from J, with 10 bases in between. The whole variable domain, filled in from reference TRBV5-6 and TRBJ2-3, reads DAGVTQSPTHLIKTRGQQVTLRCSPKSGHDTVSWYQQALGQGPQFIFQYYEEEERQRGNFPDRFSGHQFPNYSSELNVNALLLGDSALYLCASSLWGGRTDTQYFGPGTRLTVL.

The chain is built from TRBV30 and TRBJ2-7, with D hard to call. In germline, CDR1 is GTSNPN, CDR2 SVGIG (reference sequence). The V end lost 0 bases, the J end lost 3 bases, and 6 bases lay between the germline ends. CDR3 size: 12 residues. CDR3: CAWSVDVYEQYF. The CDR3 DNA follows: TGTGCCTGGAGTGTGGACGTCTACGAGCAGTACTTC.

This sequence joins TRBV19 and TRBJ2-2; perhaps TRBD2 as D (6 bases). Trimming took off 6 bases at V and 3 bases at J, with 11 bases between the two ends. Per germline, CDR1 LNHDA and CDR2 SQIVND (reference sequence). The CDR3 is 14 residues long. In DNA, the CDR3 is TGTGCCAGTAGGCAGGGACTTTACACCGGGGAGCTGTTTTTT. Protein: CASRQGLYTGELFF.

This clone was observed a few times. The chain uses TRBV5-5 and TRBJ2-1; D is unresolved. Between the trimmed V and J ends, which lost 2 bases and 7 bases, there was a span of 7 bases. Germline lookup yields CDR1 SGHKS and CDR2 YYEKEE (reference sequence). This CDR3 comprises 12 residues. DNA of the CDR3: TGTGCCAGCAGCTTCGTAGGGAATGAGCAGTTCTTC. Its protein product is CASSFVGNEQFF. Combining the CDR3 with reference TRBV5-5 and TRBJ2-1 gives the whole variable domain DAGVTQSPTHLIKTRGQQVTLRCSPISGHKSVSWYQQVLGQGPQFIFQYYEKEERGRGNFPDRFSARQFPNYSSELNVNALLLGDSALYLCASSFVGNEQFFGPGTRLTVL.

This clone was counted a few times. The chain uses TRBV30 and TRBJ2-6; D may correspond to TRBD1 or TRBD2 (5 bases each). The ends were cut back, 1 base at V and 2 bases at J, with 12 bases in the middle. Germline CDR1 is GTSNPN and CDR2 is SVGIG (reference sequence). The CDR3 is made up of 16 amino acids. As DNA, the CDR3 is TGTGCCTGGAGTGCCCCGGGACGACCTGGGGCCAACGTCCTGACTTTC. Translated: CAWSAPGRPGANVLTF.

The chain couples TRBV6-1 to TRBJ2-4; D tentatively fits TRBD1 or TRBD2 (6 bases each). Per the germline V gene, CDR1 is MNHNS and CDR2 is SASEGT. V lost 2 bases and J lost 3, with 14 bases in between. This CDR3 region has 16 residues. In nucleotides, the CDR3 is TGTGCCAGCAGTGAACTGGGGGGCCTTGACAAAAACATTCAGTACTTC. It yields the protein CASSELGGLDKNIQYF.